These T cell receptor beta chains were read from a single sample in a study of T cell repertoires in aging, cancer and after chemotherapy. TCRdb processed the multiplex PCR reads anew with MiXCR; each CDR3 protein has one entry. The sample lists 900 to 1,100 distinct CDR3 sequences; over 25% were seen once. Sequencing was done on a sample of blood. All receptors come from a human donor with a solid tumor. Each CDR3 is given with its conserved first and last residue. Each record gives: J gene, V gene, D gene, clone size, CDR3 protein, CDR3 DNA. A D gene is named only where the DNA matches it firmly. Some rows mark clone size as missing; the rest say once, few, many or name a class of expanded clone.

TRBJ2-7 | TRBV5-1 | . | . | CASSPEAPEQYF | TGCGCCAGCAGCCCCGAGGCGCCCGAGCAGTACTTC
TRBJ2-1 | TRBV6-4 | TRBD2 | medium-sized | CASSELAGDYNEQFF | TGTGCCAGCAGTGAGTTAGCGGGAGATTACAATGAGCAGTTCTTC
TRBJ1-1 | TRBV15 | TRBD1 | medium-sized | CATENTQGLNTEAFF | TGTGCCACCGAAAATACACAGGGGTTGAACACTGAAGCTTTCTTT
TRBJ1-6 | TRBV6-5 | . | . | CASSYSSPRSSYNSPLHF | TGTGCCAGCAGTTACTCGTCTCCCCGGAGCTCCTATAATTCACCCCTCCACTTT
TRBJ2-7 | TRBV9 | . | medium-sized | CASSVGTSYEQYF | TGTGCCAGCAGCGTCGGGACTTCCTACGAGCAGTACTTC
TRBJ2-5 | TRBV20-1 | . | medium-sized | CSAPEGFYPQETQYF | TGCAGTGCCCCCGAGGGATTCTATCCTCAAGAGACCCAGTACTTC
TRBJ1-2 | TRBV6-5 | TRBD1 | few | CASRPRTGENVAGYTF | TGTGCCAGCAGACCCCGGACAGGGGAGAATGTAGCTGGCTACACCTTC
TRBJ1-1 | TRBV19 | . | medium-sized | CASSTYPVGAEAFF | TGTGCCAGTAGTACATACCCTGTAGGCGCTGAAGCTTTCTTT
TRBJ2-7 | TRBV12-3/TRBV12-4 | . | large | CASSLSPAARQYF | TGTGCCAGCAGTTTATCCCCGGCCGCAAGGCAGTACTTC
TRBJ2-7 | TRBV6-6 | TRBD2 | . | CAAGTSGSHEQYF | TGTGCAGCCGGGACTAGCGGGAGCCACGAGCAGTACTTC
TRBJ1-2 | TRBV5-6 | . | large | CASSLVGDGYTF | TGTGCCAGCAGCTTGGTAGGGGATGGCTACACCTTC
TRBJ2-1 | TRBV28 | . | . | CASSPGVNEQFF | TGTGCCAGCAGCCCTGGCGTCAATGAGCAGTTCTTC
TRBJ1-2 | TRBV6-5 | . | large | CASSYGQSYTF | TGTGCCAGCAGTTACGGGCAGAGCTACACCTTC
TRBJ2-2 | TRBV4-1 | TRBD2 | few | CASSLISTSGGAFGELFF | TGCGCCAGCAGCCTGATTTCGACTAGCGGGGGGGCCTTCGGGGAGCTGTTTTTT
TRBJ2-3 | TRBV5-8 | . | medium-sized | CASSSQGVSTDTQYF | TGTGCCAGCAGCTCCCAGGGTGTCAGCACAGATACGCAGTATTTT
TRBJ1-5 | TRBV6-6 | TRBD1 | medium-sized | CASSPPQGAWPQHF | TGTGCCAGCAGTCCCCCACAGGGGGCATGGCCCCAGCATTTT
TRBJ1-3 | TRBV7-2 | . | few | CASSLAGIGGRNTIYF | TGTGCCAGCAGCTTAGCGGGGATTGGGGGCCGAAACACCATATATTTT
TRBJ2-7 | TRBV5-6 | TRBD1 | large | CASSGERQGSVYEQYF | TGTGCCAGCAGCGGAGAACGACAGGGGTCAGTCTACGAGCAGTACTTC
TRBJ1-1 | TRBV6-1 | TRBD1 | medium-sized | CASSEQGASGTEAFF | TGTGCCAGCAGTGAACAGGGGGCATCAGGCACTGAAGCTTTCTTT
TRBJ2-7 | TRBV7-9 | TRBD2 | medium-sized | CASRPQGGIEQYF | TGTGCCAGCAGACCCCAGGGAGGGATCGAGCAGTACTTC
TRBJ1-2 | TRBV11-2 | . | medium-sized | CASSPSQTTDTYGYTF | TGTGCCAGCAGCCCCTCTCAAACGACAGACACCTATGGCTACACCTTC
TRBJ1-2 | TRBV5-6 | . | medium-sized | CASSLLTGLFYGYTF | TGTGCCAGCAGCTTGCTGACGGGACTGTTCTATGGCTACACCTTC
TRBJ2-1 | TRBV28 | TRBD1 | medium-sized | CATKGQGRPPDYEQFF | TGTGCCACTAAAGGACAGGGACGACCACCAGACTATGAGCAGTTCTTC
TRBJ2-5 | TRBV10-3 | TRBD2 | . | CVSSAVSGGPGTQYF | TGTGTTAGCAGTGCAGTTAGCGGGGGTCCAGGGACCCAGTACTTC
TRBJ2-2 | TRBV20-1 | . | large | CSAKTRAANTGELFF | TGCAGTGCCAAAACTAGAGCCGCGAACACCGGGGAGCTGTTTTTT
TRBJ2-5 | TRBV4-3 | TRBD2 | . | CASSPGLADEETQYF | TGTGCCAGCAGCCCGGGACTAGCGGATGAAGAGACCCAGTACTTC
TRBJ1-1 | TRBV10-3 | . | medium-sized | CAISEGGTTNTEAFF | TGTGCCATCAGTGAGGGCGGGACGACGAACACTGAAGCTTTCTTT